The sequence of this T cell receptor (beta chain) was determined in a study of breast tumors, draining lymph nodes, adjacent tissues. This clonotype was counted ten times or more. TCRdb called the multiplex PCR reads again in MiXCR, with one record for every CDR3 protein. In the table there are about 47,000 distinct CDR3 sequences, roughly 23% of which are singletons. Germline CDR1 is DFQATT and CDR2 is SNEGSKA (reference sequence). Deletions cut 3 bases from V and 5 bases from J, with 7 bases between. The CDR3 totals 12 residues. The J gene is TRBJ2-2, the V gene TRBV20-1, with D uncertain. The sequenced sample consisted of breast tumor tissue. The sequence came from a female donor with breast cancer. Some clones in this sample may be carry-over from other donors' samples. The CDR3 spells CSASKVTGELFF. The CDR3 bases are TGCAGTGCTAGTAAGGTGACCGGGGAGCTGTTTTTT.